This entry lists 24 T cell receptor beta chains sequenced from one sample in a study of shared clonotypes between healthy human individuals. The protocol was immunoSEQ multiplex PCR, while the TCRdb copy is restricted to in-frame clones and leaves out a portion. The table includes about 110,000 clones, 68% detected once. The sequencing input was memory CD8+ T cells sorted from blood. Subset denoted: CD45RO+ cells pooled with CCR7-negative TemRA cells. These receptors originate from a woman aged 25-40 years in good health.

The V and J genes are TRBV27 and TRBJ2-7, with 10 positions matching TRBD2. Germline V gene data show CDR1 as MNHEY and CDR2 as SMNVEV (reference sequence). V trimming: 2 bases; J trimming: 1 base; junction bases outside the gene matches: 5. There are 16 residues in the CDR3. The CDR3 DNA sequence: TGTGCCAGCAGTTTAGCTGGGACTAGCGCGTCCTACGAGCAGTACTTC. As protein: CASSLAGTSASYEQYF.

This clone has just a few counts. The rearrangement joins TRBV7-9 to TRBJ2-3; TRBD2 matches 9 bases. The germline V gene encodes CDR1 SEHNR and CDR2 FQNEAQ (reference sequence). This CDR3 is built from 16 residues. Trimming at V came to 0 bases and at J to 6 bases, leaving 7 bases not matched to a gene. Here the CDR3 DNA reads TGTGCCAGCAGCTTAGCGTTTAGCGGGAGTAAGGATACGCAGTATTTT. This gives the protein CASSLAFSGSKDTQYF. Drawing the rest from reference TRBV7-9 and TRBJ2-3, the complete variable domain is DTGVSQNPRHKITKRGQNVTFRCDPISEHNRLYWYRQTLGQGPEFLTYFQNEAQLEKSRLLSDRFSAERPKGSFSTLEIQRTEQGDSAMYLCASSLAFSGSKDTQYFGPGTRLTVL.

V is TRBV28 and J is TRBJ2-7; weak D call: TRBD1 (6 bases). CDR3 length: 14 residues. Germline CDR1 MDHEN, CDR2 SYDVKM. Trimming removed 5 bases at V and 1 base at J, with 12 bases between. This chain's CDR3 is CASSQTGFSYEQYF. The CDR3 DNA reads TGTGCCAGCAGTCAAACAGGGTTTTCCTACGAGCAGTACTTC.

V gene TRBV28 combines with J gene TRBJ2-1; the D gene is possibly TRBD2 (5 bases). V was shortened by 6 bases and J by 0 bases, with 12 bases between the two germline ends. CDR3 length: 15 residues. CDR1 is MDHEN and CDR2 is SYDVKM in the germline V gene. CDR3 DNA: TGTGCCAGCAGCAGCGGAGCCAACTCCTACAATGAGCAGTTCTTC. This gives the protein CASSSGANSYNEQFF. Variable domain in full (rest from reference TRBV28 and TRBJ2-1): DVKVTQSSRYLVKRTGEKVFLECVQDMDHENMFWYRQDPGLGLRLIYFSYDVKMKEKGDIPEGYSVSREKKERFSLILESASTNQTSMYLCASSSGANSYNEQFFGPGTRLTVL.

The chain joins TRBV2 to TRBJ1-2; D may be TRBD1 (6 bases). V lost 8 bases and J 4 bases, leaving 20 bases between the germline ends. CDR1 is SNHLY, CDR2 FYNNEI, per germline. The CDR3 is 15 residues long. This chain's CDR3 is CASGLFGGLAYGYTF. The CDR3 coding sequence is TGTGCCAGCGGTCTGTTTGGGGGGCTCGCCTATGGCTACACCTTC.

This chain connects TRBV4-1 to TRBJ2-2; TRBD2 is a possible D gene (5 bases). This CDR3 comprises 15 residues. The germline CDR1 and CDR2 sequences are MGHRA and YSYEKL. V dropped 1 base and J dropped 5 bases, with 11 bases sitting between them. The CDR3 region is CASSQVPGNTGELFF. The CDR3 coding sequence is TGCGCCAGCAGCCAAGTACCCGGGAATACCGGGGAGCTGTTTTTT.

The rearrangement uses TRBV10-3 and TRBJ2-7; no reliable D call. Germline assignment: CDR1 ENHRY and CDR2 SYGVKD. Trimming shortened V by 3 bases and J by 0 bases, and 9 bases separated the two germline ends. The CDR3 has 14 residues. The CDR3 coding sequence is TGTGCCATCAGTGATGAGGTGTTCTCCTACGAGCAGTACTTC. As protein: CAISDEVFSYEQYF.

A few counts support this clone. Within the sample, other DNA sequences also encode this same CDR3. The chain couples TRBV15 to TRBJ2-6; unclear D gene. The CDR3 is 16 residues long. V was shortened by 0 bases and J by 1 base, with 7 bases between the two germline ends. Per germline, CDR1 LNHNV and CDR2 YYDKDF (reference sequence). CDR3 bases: TGTGCCACCAGCAGAGATTCCGGTTCTGGGGCCAACGTCCTGACTTTC. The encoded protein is CATSRDSGSGANVLTF. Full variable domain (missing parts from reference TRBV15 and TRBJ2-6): DAMVIQNPRYQVTQFGKPVTLSCSQTLNHNVMYWYQQKSSQAPKLLFHYYDKDFNNEADTPDNFQSRRPNTSFCFLDIRSPGLGDTAMYLCATSRDSGSGANVLTFGAGSRLTVL.

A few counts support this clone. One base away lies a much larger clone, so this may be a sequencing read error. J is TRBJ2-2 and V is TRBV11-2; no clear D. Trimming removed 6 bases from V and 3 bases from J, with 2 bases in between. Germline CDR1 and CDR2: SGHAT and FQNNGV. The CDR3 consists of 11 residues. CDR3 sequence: CASRYTGELFF. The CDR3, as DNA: TGTGCCAGCAGATACACCGGGGAGCTGTTTTTT.

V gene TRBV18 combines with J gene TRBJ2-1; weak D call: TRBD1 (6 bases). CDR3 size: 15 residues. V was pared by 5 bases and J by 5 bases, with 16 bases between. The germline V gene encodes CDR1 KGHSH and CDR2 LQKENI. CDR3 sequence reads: CASSLLRGSHNEQFF. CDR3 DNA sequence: TGTGCCAGCTCATTGCTGAGGGGGTCCCACAATGAGCAGTTCTTC. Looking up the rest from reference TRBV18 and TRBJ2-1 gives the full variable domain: NAGVMQNPRHLVRRRGQEARLRCSPMKGHSHVYWYRQLPEEGLKFMVYLQKENIIDESGMPKERFSAEFPKEGPSILRIQQVVRGDSAAYFCASSLLRGSHNEQFFGPGTRLTVL.

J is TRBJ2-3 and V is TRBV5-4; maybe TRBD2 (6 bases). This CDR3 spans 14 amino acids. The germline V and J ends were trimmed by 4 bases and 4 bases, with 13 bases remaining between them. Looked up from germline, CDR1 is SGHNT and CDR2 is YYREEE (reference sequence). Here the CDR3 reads CASSQGREADTQYF. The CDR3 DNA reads TGTGCCAGCAGCCAAGGCAGGGAGGCAGATACGCAGTATTTT.

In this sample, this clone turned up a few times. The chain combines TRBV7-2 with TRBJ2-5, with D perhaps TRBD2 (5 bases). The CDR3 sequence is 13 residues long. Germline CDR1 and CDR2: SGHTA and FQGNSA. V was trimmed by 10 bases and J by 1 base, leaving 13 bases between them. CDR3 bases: TGTGCCACCTCGGACTGGCTCCAAGAGACCCAGTACTTC. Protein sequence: CATSDWLQETQYF.

CDR3 amino acids: CASSPGTGASGAPNEKLFF. The CDR3 coding sequence is TGTGCCAGCAGCCCTGGGACAGGGGCTAGCGGGGCCCCTAATGAAAAACTGTTTTTT. The chain employs TRBV5-5 and TRBJ1-4; 10 nucleotides align to TRBD1. Looked up from germline, CDR1 is SGHKS and CDR2 is YYEKEE (reference sequence). The junction had 15 bases not matched to a gene; V was cut back by 4 bases and J by 3 bases. The CDR3 is 19 residues long. The complete variable domain, with remaining parts taken from reference TRBV5-5 and TRBJ1-4, reads DAGVTQSPTHLIKTRGQQVTLRCSPISGHKSVSWYQQVLGQGPQFIFQYYEKEERGRGNFPDRFSARQFPNYSSELNVNALLLGDSALYLCASSPGTGASGAPNEKLFFGSGTQLSVL.

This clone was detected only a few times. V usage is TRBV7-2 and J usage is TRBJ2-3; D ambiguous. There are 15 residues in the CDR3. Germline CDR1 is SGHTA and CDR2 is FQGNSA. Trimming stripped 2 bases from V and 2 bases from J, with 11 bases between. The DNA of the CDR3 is TGTGCCAGCAGCTTAATGTCCGGATCCACAGATACGCAGTATTTT. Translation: CASSLMSGSTDTQYF.

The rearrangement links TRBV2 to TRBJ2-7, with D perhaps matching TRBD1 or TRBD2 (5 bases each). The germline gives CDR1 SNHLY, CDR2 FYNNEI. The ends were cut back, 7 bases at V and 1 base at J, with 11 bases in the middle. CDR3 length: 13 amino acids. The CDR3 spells CASKGTDSYEQYF. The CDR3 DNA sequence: TGTGCCAGCAAAGGGACGGATTCCTACGAGCAGTACTTC.

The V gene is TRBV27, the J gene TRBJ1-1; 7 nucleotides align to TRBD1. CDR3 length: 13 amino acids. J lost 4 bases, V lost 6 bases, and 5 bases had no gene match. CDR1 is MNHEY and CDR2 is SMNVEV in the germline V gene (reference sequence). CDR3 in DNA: TGTGCCAGCAGGACAGGGTGGGGCACTGAAGCTTTCTTT. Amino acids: CASRTGWGTEAFF.

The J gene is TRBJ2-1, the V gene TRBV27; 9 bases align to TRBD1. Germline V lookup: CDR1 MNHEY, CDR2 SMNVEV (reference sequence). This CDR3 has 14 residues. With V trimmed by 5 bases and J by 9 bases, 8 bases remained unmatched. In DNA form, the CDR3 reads TGTGCCAGCAGTGTTTCGGGACAGGGACTTGAGCAGTTCTTC. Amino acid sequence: CASSVSGQGLEQFF.

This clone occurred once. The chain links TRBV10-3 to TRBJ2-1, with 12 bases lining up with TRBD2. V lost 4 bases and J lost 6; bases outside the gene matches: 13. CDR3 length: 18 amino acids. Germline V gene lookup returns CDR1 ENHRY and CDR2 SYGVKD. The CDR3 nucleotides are TGTGCCATCAGTGGGTACGGACTAGCGGGACGCGTCGGCAATGAGCAGTTCTTC. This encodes CAISGYGLAGRVGNEQFF.

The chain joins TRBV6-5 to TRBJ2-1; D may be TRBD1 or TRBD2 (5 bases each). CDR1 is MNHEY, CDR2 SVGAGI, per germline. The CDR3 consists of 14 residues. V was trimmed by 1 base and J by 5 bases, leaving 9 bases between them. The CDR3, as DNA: TGTGCCAGCAGTTACTTCGGGACGGACAATGAGCAGTTCTTC. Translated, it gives CASSYFGTDNEQFF.

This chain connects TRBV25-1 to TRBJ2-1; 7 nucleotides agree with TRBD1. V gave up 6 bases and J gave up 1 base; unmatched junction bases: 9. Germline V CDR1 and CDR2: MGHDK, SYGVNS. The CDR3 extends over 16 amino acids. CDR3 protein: CASSGQVDLSYNEQFF. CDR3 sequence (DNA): TGTGCCAGCAGCGGACAGGTTGACTTATCCTACAATGAGCAGTTCTTC.

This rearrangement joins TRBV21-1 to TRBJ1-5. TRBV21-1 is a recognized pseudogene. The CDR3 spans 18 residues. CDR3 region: CASSRQRQEGEGNQPQHF. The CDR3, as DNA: TGTGCCAGCAGCAGACAAAGACAGGAGGGGGAAGGCAATCAGCCCCAGCATTTT.

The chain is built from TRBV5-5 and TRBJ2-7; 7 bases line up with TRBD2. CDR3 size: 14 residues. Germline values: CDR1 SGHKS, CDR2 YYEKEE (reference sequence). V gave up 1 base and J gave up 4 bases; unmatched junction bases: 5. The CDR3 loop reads CASSLFAGAYEQYF. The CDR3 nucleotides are TGTGCCAGCAGCTTGTTCGCGGGAGCGTACGAGCAGTACTTC.

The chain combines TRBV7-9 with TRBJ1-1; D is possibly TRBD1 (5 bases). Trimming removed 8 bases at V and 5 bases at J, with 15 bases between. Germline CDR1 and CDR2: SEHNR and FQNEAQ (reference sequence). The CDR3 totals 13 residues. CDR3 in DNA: TGTGCCAGCCAGGGCGATTGGTGGACTGAAGCTTTCTTT. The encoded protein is CASQGDWWTEAFF.

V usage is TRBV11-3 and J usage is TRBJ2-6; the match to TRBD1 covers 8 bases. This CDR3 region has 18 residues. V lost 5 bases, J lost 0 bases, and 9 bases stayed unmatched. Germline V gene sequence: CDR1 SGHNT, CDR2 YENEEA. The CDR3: CASSADRGTSSGANVLTF. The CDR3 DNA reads TGTGCCAGCAGCGCTGACAGGGGAACGAGCTCTGGGGCCAACGTCCTGACTTTC. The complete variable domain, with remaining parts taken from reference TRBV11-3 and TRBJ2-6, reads EAGVVQSPRYKIIEKKQPVAFWCNPISGHNTLYWYLQNLGQGPELLIRYENEEAVDDSQLPKDRFSAERLKGVDSTLKIQPAELGDSAVYLCASSADRGTSSGANVLTFGAGSRLTVL.